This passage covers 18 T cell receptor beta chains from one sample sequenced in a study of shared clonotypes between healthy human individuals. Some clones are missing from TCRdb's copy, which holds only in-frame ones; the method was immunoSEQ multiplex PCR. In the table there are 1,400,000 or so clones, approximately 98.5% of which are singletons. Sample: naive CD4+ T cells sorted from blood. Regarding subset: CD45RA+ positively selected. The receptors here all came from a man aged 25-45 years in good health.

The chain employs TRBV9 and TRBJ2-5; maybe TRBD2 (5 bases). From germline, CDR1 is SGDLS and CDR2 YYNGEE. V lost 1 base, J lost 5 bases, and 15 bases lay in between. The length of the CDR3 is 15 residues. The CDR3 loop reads CASSVSPASGETQYF. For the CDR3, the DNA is TGTGCCAGCAGCGTAAGCCCAGCCTCGGGGGAGACCCAGTACTTC. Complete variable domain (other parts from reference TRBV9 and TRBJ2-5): DSGVTQTPKHLITATGQRVTLRCSPRSGDLSVYWYQQSLDQGLQFLIQYYNGEERAKGNILERFSAQQFPDLHSELNLSSLELGDSALYFCASSVSPASGETQYFGPGTRLLVL.

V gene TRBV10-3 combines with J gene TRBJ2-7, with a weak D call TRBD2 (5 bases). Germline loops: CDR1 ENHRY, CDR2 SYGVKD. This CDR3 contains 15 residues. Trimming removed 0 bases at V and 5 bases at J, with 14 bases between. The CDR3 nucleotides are TGTGCCATCAGTGAGTCAAGCGGAACTCCCCACGAGCAGTACTTC. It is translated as CAISESSGTPHEQYF.

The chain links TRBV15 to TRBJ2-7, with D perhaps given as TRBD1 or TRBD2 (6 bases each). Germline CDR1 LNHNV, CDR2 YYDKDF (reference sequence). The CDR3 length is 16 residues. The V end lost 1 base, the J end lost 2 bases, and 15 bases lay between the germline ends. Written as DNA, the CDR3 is TGTGCCACCAGCAGAGGAGGGGGGACGGCCACCTACGAGCAGTACTTC. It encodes CATSRGGGTATYEQYF. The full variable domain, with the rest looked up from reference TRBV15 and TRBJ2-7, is DAMVIQNPRYQVTQFGKPVTLSCSQTLNHNVMYWYQQKSSQAPKLLFHYYDKDFNNEADTPDNFQSRRPNTSFCFLDIRSPGLGDTAMYLCATSRGGGTATYEQYFGPGTRLTVT.

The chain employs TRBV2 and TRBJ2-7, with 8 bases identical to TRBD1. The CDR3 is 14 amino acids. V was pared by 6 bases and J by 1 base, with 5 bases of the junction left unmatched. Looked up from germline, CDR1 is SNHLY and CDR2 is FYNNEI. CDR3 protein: CASRRTGLSYEQYF. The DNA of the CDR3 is TGTGCCAGCAGACGGACAGGGTTGTCCTACGAGCAGTACTTC.

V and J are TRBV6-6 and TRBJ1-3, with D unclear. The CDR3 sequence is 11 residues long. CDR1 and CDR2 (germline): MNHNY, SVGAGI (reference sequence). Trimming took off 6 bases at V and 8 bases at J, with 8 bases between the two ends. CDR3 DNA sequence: TGTGCCAGCAGAGTCGTAGACACCATATATTTT. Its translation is CASRVVDTIYF.

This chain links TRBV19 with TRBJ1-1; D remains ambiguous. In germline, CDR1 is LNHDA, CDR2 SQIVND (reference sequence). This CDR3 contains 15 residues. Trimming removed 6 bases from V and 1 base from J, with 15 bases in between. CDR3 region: CASRERREGNTEAFF. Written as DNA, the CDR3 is TGTGCCAGTAGGGAGAGAAGGGAGGGGAACACTGAAGCTTTCTTT.

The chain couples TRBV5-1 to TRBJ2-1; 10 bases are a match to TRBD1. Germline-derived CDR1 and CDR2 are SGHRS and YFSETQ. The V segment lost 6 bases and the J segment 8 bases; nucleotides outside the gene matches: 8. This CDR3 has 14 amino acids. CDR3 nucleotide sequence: TGCGCCAGCACGCTTGGGACAGGGGACGATGAGCAGTTCTTC. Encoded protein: CASTLGTGDDEQFF.

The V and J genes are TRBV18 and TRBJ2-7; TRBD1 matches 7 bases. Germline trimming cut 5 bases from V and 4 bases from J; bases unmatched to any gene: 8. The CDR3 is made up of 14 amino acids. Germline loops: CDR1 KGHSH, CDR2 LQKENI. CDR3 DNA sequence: TGTGCCAGCTCAACCGGGACAGATCAATACGAGCAGTACTTC. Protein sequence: CASSTGTDQYEQYF.

The CDR3 sequence is CASSVGWGPVYEQYF. The DNA of the CDR3 is TGTGCCAGCAGCGTAGGGTGGGGGCCGGTTTACGAGCAGTACTTC. The chain links TRBV9 to TRBJ2-7; a weak D match, TRBD1 (6 bases). The V and J ends lost 0 bases and 4 bases respectively, with 14 bases between them. The CDR3 length is 15 residues. Germline lookup yields CDR1 SGDLS and CDR2 YYNGEE. The whole variable domain, remainder taken from reference TRBV9 and TRBJ2-7, is DSGVTQTPKHLITATGQRVTLRCSPRSGDLSVYWYQQSLDQGLQFLIQYYNGEERAKGNILERFSAQQFPDLHSELNLSSLELGDSALYFCASSVGWGPVYEQYFGPGTRLTVT.

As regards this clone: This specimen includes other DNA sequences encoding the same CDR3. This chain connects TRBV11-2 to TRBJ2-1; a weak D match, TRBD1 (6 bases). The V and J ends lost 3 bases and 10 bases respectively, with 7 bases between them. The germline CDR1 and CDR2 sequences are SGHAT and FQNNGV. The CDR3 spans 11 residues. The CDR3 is CASSLGAEQFF. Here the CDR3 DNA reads TGTGCCAGCAGCTTGGGGGCGGAGCAGTTCTTC.

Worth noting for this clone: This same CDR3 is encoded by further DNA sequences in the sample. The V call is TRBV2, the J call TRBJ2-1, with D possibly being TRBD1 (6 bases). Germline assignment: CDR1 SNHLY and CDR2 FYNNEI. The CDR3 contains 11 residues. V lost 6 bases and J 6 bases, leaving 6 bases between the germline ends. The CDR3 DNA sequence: TGTGCCAGCAGAGGGGGCAATGAGCAGTTCTTC. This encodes CASRGGNEQFF.

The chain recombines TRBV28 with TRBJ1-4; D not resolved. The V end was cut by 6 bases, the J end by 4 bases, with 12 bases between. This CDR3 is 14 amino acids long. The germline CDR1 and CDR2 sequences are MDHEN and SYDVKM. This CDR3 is CASREGLSNEKLFF. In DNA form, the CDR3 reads TGTGCCAGCAGGGAAGGACTGAGTAATGAAAAACTGTTTTTT.

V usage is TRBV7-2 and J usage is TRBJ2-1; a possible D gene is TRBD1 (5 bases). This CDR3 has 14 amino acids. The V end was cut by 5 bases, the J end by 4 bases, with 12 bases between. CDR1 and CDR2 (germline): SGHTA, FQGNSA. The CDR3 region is CASSVRQTYNEQFF. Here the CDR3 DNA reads TGTGCCAGCAGCGTCCGACAGACGTACAATGAGCAGTTCTTC.

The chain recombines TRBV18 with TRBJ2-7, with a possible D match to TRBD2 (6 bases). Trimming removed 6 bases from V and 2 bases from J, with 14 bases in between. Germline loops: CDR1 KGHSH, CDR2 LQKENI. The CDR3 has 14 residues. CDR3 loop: CASSPGSQAYEQYF. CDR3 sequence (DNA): TGTGCCAGCTCGCCCGGGAGTCAGGCCTACGAGCAGTACTTC.

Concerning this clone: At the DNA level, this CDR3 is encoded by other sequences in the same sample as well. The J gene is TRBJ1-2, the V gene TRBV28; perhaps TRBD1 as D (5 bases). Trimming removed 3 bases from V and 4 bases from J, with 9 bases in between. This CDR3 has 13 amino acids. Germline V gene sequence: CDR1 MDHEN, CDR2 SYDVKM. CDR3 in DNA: TGTGCCAGCAGTTTGCGACAGCCCTATGGCTACACCTTC. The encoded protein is CASSLRQPYGYTF.

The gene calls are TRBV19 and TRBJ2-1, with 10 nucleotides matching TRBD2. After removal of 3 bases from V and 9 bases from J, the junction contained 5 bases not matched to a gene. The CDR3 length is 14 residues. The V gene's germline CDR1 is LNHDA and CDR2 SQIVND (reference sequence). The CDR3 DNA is TGTGCCAGTAGTATCCCTAGCGGGAGAACTGAGCAGTTCTTC. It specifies CASSIPSGRTEQFF.

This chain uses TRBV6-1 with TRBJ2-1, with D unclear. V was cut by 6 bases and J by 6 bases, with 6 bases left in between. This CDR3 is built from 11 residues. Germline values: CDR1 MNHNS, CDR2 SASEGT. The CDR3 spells CASRNTNEQFF. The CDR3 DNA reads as TGTGCCAGCAGGAACACCAATGAGCAGTTCTTC.

The CDR3 protein is CASSSRGPGTMNTEAFF. The CDR3 DNA reads as TGTGCCAGCAGCTCCAGAGGACCAGGGACGATGAACACTGAAGCTTTCTTT. J is TRBJ1-1 and V is TRBV7-9, with D possibly matching TRBD1 (5 bases). This CDR3 contains 17 residues. Trimming pared 4 bases from V and 0 bases from J, leaving 18 bases between. Germline loops: CDR1 SEHNR, CDR2 FQNEAQ (reference sequence).